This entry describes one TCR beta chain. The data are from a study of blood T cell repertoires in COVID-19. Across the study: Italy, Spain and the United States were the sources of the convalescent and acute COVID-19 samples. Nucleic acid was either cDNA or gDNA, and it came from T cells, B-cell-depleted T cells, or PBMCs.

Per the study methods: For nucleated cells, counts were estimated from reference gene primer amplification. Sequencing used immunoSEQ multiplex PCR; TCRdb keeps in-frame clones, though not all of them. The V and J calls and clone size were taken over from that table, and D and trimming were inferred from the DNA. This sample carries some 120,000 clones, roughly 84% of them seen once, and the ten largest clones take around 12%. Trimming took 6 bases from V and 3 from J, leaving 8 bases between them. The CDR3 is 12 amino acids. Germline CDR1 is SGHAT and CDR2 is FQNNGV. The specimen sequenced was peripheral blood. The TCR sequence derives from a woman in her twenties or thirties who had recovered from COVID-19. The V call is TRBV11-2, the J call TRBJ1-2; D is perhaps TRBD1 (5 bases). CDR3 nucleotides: TGTGCCAGCAGTGAAGGGGACTATGGCTACACCTTC. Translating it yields CASSEGDYGYTF.